This entry features one TCR beta chain sequence. The antigen is undetermined. The data derive from a study of cytomegalovirus exposure and HLA in healthy donors. PCR primers comprised 60 Vbeta and 13 Jbeta primers. Here immunoSEQ multiplex PCR was the method, and the copy in TCRdb shows in-frame clones only, minus some. Seen here are about 130,000 clones, around 85% observed once, and the top ten hold roughly 6.7%. Trimming stripped 2 bases from V and 6 bases from J, with 11 bases between. Germline CDR1 SGHRS, CDR2 YFSETQ. This CDR3 is built from 14 residues. Study-level results: It was in a later analysis that TCR association rates were seen to vary by HLA locus, highest for DRB1 and lowest for HLA-C. In an earlier analysis, in roughly 580 donors, most V segments appeared productive either ~87% or ~30% of the time.

This TCR came from a woman between 25 and 40 years old in good health and CMV-seropositive. V is TRBV5-1 and J is TRBJ2-2; weak D call: TRBD1 (6 bases). Sequenced material: PBMCs. The CDR3 loop reads CASSFGQSAGELFF. The CDR3 DNA sequence: TGCGCCAGCAGCTTCGGACAGTCGGCCGGGGAGCTGTTTTTT.